The following is a TCR beta chain sequence with its context. The target antigen is unknown. V was clipped by 6 bases and J by 2 bases; unmatched bases: 2. The CDR3 is 13 residues long. TCRdb used MiXCR to reprocess the RT-PCR reads, holding one entry per CDR3 protein. The sample holds about 650,000 distinct CDR3 sequences, more than 15% seen once. The sample comes from a study of response to subunit inactivated influenza vaccine. Points from the study as a whole: Few new T cells, the authors suggested, are recruited by each seasonal influenza vaccination.

The sequenced sample was PBMCs from blood, obtained roughly 12 days after vaccination. The V gene is TRBV12-3 or TRBV12-4, the J gene TRBJ2-7; 9 bases match TRBD2. The receptor comes from a man aged 45-65 years who received an inactivated influenza vaccine. This CDR3 is CASRRGGAYEQYF. DNA for the CDR3: TGTGCCAGCAGGCGGGGGGGAGCCTACGAGCAGTACTTC.